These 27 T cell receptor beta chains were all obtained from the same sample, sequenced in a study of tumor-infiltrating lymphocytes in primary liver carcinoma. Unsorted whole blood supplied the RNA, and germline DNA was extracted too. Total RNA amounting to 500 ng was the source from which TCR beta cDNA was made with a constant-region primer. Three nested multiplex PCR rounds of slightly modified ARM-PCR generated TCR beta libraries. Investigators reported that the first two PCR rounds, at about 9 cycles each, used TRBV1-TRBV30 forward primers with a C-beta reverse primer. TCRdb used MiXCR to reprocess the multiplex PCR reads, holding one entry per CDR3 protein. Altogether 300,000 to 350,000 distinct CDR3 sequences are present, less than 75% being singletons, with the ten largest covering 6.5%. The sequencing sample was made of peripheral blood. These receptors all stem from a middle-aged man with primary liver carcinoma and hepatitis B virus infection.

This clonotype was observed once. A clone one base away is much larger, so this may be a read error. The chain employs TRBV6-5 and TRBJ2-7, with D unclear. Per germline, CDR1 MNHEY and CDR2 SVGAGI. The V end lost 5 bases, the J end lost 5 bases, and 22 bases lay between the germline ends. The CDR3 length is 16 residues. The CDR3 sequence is CASSEAPASSVNEQYF. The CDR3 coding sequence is TGTGCCAGCAGTGAAGCGCCGGCCTCGTCCGTCAACGAGCAGTACTTC.

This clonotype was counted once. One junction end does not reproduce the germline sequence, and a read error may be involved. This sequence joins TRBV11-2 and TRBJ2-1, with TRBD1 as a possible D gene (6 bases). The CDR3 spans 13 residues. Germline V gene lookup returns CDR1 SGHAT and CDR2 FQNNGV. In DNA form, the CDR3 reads TGTGCCAGCAGCTTATTAGGGGACAATGGGCAGTTCTTC. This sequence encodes CASSLLGDNGQFF.

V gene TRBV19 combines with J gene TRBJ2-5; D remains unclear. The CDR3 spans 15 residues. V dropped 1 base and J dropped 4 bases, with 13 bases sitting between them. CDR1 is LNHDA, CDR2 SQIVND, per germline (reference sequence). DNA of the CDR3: TGTGCCAGTAGTATAGTATGGAGCGCATCAGAGACCCAGTACTTC. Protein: CASSIVWSASETQYF. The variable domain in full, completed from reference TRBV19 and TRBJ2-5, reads DGGITQSPKYLFRKEGQNVTLSCEQNLNHDAMYWYRQDPGQGLRLIYYSQIVNDFQKGDIAEGYSVSREKKESFPLTVTSAQKNPTAFYLCASSIVWSASETQYFGPGTRLLVL.

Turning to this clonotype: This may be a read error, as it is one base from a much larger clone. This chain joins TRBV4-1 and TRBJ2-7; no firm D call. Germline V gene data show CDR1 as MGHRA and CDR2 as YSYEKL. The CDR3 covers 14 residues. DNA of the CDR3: TGCGCCAACAGCCAAGATCCCTATGTCGACGAGCAGTACTTC. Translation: CANSQDPYVDEQYF.

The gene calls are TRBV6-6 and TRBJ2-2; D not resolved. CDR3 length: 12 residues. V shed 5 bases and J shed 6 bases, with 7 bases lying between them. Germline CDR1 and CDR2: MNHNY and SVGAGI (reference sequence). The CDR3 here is CASSVDPGELFF. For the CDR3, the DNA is TGTGCCAGCAGTGTAGACCCCGGGGAGCTGTTTTTT.

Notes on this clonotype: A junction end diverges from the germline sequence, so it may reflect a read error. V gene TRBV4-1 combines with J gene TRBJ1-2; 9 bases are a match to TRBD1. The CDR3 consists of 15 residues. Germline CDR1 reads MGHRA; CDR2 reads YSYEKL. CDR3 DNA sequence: TGCGCCAGCGGCCATGTAACAGGGGGCGGCTATGGCTACACCTTC. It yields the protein CASGHVTGGGYGYTF.

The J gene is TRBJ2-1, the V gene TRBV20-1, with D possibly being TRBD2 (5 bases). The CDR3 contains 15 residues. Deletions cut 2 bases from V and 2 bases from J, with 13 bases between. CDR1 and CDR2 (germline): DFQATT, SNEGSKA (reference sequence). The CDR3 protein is CSARSGLIPYNEQFF. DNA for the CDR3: TGCAGTGCTAGATCGGGATTGATTCCCTACAATGAGCAGTTCTTC.

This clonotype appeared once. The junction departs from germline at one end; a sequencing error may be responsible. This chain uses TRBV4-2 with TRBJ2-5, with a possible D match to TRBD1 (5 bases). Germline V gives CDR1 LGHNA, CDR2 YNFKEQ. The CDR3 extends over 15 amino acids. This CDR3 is CANSQGMAGQETQCF. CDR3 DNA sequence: TGTGCCAACAGCCAAGGGATGGCAGGACAAGAGACCCAGTGCTTC.

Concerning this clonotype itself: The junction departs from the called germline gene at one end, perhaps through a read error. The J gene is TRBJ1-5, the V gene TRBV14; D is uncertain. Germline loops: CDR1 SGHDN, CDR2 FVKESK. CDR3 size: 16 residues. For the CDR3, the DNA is TGTGGCAGCAGCCAAGCCGGAACCAGACCCAATCAGCCCCAGCATTTT. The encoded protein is CGSSQAGTRPNQPQHF.

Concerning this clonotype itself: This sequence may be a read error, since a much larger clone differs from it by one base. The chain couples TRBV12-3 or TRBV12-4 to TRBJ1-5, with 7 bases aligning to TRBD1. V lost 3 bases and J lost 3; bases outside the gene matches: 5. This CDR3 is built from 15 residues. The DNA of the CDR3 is TGTGCCAGCAGTTTTCAAGGACAGGTCAATCAGCCCCAGCATTTT. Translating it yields CASSFQGQVNQPQHF.

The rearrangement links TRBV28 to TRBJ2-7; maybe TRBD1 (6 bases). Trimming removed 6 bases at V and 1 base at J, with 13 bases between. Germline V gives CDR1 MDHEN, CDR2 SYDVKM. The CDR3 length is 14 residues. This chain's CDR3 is CASRPRGSSYEQYF. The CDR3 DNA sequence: TGTGCCAGCAGACCCAGGGGTTCGTCCTACGAGCAGTACTTC.

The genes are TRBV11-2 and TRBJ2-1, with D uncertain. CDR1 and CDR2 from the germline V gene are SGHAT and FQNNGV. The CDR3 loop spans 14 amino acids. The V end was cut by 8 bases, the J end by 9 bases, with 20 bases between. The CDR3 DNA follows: TGTGCCAGCGGCGTATACCGTCTAGTAAGTGAGCAGTTCTTC. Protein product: CASGVYRLVSEQFF.

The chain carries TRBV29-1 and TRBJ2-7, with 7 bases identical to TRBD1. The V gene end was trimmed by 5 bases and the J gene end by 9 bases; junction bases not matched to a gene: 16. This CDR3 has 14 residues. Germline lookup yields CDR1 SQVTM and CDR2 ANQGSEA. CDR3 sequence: CSVTLGSSPGGQYF. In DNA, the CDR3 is TGCAGCGTTACCCTCGGATCTTCCCCAGGGGGGCAGTACTTC.

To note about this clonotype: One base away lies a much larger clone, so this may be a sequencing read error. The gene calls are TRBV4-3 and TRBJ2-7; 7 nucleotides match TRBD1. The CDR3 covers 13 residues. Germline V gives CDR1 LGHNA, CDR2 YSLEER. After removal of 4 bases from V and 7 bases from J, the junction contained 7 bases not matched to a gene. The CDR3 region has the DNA TGCGCCAGCAGCCGGGTCAGGGGGAGTGAGCAGTACTTC. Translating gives CASSRVRGSEQYF.

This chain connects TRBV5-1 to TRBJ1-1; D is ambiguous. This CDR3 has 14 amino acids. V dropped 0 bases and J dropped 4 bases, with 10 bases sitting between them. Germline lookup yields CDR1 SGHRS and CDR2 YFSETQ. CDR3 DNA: TGCGCCAGCAGCTTGGTTGGGAGCAGCACTGAAGCTTTCTTT. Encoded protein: CASSLVGSSTEAFF.

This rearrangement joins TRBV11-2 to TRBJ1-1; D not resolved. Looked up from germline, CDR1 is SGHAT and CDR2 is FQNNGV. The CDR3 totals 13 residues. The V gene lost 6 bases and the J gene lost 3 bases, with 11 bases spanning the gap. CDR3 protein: CASSARGDTEAFF. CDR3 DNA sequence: TGTGCCAGCAGTGCCCGGGGTGACACTGAAGCTTTCTTT.

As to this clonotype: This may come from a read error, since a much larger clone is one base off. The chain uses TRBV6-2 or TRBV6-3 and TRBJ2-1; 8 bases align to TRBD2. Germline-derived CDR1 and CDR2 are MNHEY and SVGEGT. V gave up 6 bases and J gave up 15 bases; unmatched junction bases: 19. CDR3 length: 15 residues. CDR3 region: CASRSGGRFIVSPFF. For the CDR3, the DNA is TGTGCCAGCAGGAGCGGGGGTCGGTTCATAGTAAGTCCGTTCTTC.

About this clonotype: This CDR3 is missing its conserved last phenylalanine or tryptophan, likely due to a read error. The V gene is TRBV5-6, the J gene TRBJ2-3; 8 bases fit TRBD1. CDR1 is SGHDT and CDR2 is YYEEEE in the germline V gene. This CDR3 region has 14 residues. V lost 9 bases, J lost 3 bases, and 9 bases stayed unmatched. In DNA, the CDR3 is TGTGCCACTGCACGGGACAGGCGGACAGATACGCAGTATTCT. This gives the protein CATARDRRTDTQYS.

CDR3 bases: TGCGCCAGCAGCTTTGACAGGGCGGTAAATTCACCCCTCCACTTT. Encoded protein: CASSFDRAVNSPLHF. The rearrangement joins TRBV5-1 to TRBJ1-6, with 7 bases matching TRBD1. Germline V gene data show CDR1 as SGHRS and CDR2 as YFSETQ. V trimming: 2 bases; J trimming: 7 bases; junction bases outside the gene matches: 6. CDR3 length: 15 residues.

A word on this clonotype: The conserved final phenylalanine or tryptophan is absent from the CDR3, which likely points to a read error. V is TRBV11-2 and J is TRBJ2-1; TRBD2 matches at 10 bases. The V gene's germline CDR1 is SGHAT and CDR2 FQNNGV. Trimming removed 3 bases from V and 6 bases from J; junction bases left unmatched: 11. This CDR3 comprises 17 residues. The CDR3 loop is CASSFGGSGRSSNEQFI. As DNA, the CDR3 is TGTGCCAGCAGCTTTGGTGGTAGCGGGAGGTCAAGCAATGAGCAGTTCATC.

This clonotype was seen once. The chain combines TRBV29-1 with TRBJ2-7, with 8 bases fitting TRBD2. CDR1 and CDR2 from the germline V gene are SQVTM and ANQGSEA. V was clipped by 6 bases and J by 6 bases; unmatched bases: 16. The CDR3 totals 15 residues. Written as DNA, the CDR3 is TGCAGCGTGGCCCTGAGGGCGGGAGGTCCCTGCGAGCAGTACTTC. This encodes CSVALRAGGPCEQYF.

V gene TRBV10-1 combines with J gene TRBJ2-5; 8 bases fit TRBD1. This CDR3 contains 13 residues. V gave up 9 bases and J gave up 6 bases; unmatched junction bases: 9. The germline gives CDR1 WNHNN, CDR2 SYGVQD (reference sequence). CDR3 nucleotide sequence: TGCGCCAGGGAGGACAGGGCGACTCAGACCCAGTACTTC. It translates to CAREDRATQTQYF.

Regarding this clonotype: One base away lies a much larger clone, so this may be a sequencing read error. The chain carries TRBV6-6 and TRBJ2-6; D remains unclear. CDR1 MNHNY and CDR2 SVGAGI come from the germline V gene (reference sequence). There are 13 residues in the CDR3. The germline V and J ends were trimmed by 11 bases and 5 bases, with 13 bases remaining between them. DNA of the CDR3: TGTGCCGCCACAACCCCGAGGGCCAACGTCCTGACTTTC. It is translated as CAATTPRANVLTF.

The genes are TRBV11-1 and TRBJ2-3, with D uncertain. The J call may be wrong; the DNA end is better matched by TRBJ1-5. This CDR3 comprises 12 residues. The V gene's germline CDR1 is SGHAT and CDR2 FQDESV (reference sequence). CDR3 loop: CASSRISDTQHF. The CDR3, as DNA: TGTGCCAGCAGCCGGATTAGCGATACGCAGCATTTT.

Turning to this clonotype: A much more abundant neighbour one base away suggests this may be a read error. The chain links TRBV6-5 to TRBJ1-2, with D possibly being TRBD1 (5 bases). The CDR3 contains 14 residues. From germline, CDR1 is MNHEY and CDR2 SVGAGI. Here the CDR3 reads CVSSVQGRNYGYTF. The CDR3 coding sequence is TGTGTCAGCAGTGTGCAGGGACGAAACTATGGCTACACCTTC.

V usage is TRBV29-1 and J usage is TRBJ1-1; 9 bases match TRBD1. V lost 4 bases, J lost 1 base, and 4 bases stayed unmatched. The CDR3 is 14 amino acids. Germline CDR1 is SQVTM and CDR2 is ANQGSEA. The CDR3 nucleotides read TGCAGCGTTGTCGGGACAGGGAAGAACACTGAAGCTTTCTTT. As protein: CSVVGTGKNTEAFF.

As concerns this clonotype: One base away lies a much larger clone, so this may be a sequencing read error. The CDR3 here is CASSEISEYQETRYF. The CDR3 DNA sequence: TGTGCCAGCAGTGAAATCTCAGAGTACCAAGAGACCCGGTACTTC. The J gene is TRBJ2-5, the V gene TRBV6-1; D is ambiguous. Germline CDR1 MNHNS, CDR2 SASEGT. The CDR3 loop spans 15 amino acids.